This is a list of T cell receptor beta chains from one sample in a study of blood T cells in healthy people across ages. TCRdb reprocessed the 5' RACE reads via MiXCR and lists one record per CDR3 protein. The profile shows around 800,000 distinct CDR3 sequences, around a quarter of them singletons. This sample was also put to use in a study of T cells of mothers and their children.

The sequencing input was blood. These receptors originate from a boy aged 5-17 years in good health. The CDR3 runs from the conserved cysteine through the conserved F or W. D genes are given only for firm matches. Clone size is shown for a subset of rows, as once, few, many or a class of expanded clone.

d_call	clone_size	v_call	j_call	cdr3_aa	cdr3_nt
TRBD1	few	TRBV7-3	TRBJ1-2	CASSGDSYYGYTF	TGTGCCAGCAGCGGGGACAGCTACTATGGCTACACCTTC
NA	few	TRBV28	TRBJ2-5	CASSLIGQTYQETQYF	TGTGCCAGCAGTTTAATCGGACAAACGTACCAAGAGACCCAGTACTTC
NA	NA	TRBV12-3/TRBV12-4	TRBJ1-2	CASSLRDWGYTF	TGTGCCAGCAGTTTACGGGACTGGGGCTACACCTTC
NA	few	TRBV6-6	TRBJ1-6	CASSYLPDSPLHF	TGTGCCAGCAGTTACCTACCGGATTCACCCCTCCACTTT
NA	NA	TRBV19	TRBJ2-5	CASSIVGTYQETQYF	TGTGCCAGTAGTATCGTGGGGACATATCAAGAGACCCAGTACTTC
NA	NA	TRBV5-6	TRBJ2-3	CASGLSWGYTDTQYF	TGTGCCAGCGGACTATCTTGGGGATACACAGATACGCAGTATTTT
TRBD1	NA	TRBV4-1	TRBJ2-7	CASSQGQGYYEQYF	TGCGCCAGCAGCCAAGGACAGGGTTACTACGAGCAGTACTTC
NA	few	TRBV20-1	TRBJ2-7	CSAPLTGGSYVQYF	TGCAGTGCTCCATTGACCGGTGGCTCCTACGTGCAGTACTTC
TRBD1	NA	TRBV18	TRBJ1-1	CASSPIRGQGLNTEAFF	TGTGCCAGCTCACCAATCCGAGGACAGGGCTTGAACACTGAAGCTTTCTTT
NA	NA	TRBV6-6	TRBJ1-1	CASSCKTEAFF	TGTGCCAGCAGTTGCAAAACTGAAGCTTTCTTT
NA	NA	TRBV7-9	TRBJ2-1	CASSPLRQQEQFF	TGTGCCAGCAGCCCCCTGCGTCAGCAAGAGCAGTTCTTC
TRBD1	NA	TRBV20-1	TRBJ1-1	CSAKGTGGSNTEAFF	TGCAGTGCTAAAGGGACAGGGGGAAGTAACACTGAAGCTTTCTTT
TRBD1	few	TRBV29-1	TRBJ2-7	CSVGPGQGEREQYF	TGCAGCGTTGGGCCGGGACAGGGGGAACGCGAGCAGTACTTC
NA	NA	TRBV7-8	TRBJ1-6	CASSLDGGLSYNSPLHF	TGTGCCAGCAGCTTAGACGGGGGGCTCTCCTATAATTCACCCCTCCACTTT
NA	NA	TRBV10-3	TRBJ2-7	CAISELWYEQYF	TGTGCCATCAGTGAGCTCTGGTACGAGCAGTACTTC
NA	few	TRBV3-1	TRBJ1-1	CASSHDRDLNTEAFF	TGTGCCAGCAGCCACGACCGGGATTTGAACACTGAAGCTTTCTTT
NA	NA	TRBV9	TRBJ2-7	CASSVATQGEQYF	TGTGCCAGCAGCGTAGCTACGCAGGGCGAGCAGTACTTC
NA	few	TRBV12-3/TRBV12-4	TRBJ2-3	CASSFSGMSNTQYF	TGTGCCAGCAGTTTTTCGGGGATGTCCAATACGCAGTATTTT
NA	NA	TRBV7-2	TRBJ2-3	CASSLGEADTQYF	TGTGCCAGCAGCTTGGGGGAGGCAGATACGCAGTATTTT
NA	few	TRBV20-1	TRBJ1-5	CSALREGPSQPQHF	TGCAGTGCCCTCCGGGAGGGCCCCTCTCAGCCCCAGCATTTT
NA	NA	TRBV30	TRBJ2-5	CAWSGVGKETQYF	TGTGCCTGGAGTGGGGTCGGGAAAGAGACCCAGTACTTC
TRBD1	NA	TRBV6-5	TRBJ1-1	CAGKGGQGSTEAFF	TGTGCCGGCAAGGGAGGACAGGGTTCCACTGAAGCTTTCTTT
NA	NA	TRBV20-1	TRBJ2-1	CSAYRGAGGGDNEQFF	TGCAGTGCTTACAGAGGAGCAGGGGGGGGTGACAATGAGCAGTTCTTC
TRBD1	few	TRBV13	TRBJ2-7	CASSFDRDGEQYF	TGTGCCAGCAGCTTTGACAGGGACGGCGAGCAGTACTTC
NA	NA	TRBV12-3/TRBV12-4	TRBJ1-5	CASSLSAIGQPQHF	TGTGCCAGCAGTTTGTCAGCGATTGGGCAGCCCCAGCATTTT
TRBD2	NA	TRBV6-1	TRBJ2-3	CASSPTGLRTDTQYF	TGTGCCAGCAGCCCCACGGGACTACGCACAGATACGCAGTATTTT
TRBD2	few	TRBV12-3/TRBV12-4	TRBJ2-1	CASSLGLAPSSYNEQFF	TGTGCCAGCAGTTTAGGACTAGCTCCGAGCTCCTATAATGAGCAGTTCTTC
TRBD1	NA	TRBV5-5	TRBJ1-1	CASTYRGGYNTEAFF	TGTGCCAGCACATACAGGGGTGGGTACAACACTGAAGCTTTCTTT
TRBD1	NA	TRBV18	TRBJ1-6	CATADRENSPLHF	TGTGCCACCGCGGACAGGGAGAATTCACCCCTCCACTTT
TRBD1	many	TRBV5-1	TRBJ1-1	CASSIGQGGTEAFF	TGCGCCAGCAGCATAGGACAGGGTGGAACTGAAGCTTTCTTT
TRBD2	NA	TRBV14	TRBJ2-1	CASSQDGGGFANEQFF	TGTGCCAGCAGCCAAGACGGCGGGGGGTTCGCTAATGAGCAGTTCTTC
NA	few	TRBV18	TRBJ2-2	CASSPRTANTGELFF	TGTGCCAGCTCACCACGGACAGCGAACACCGGGGAGCTGTTTTTT
NA	NA	TRBV7-9	TRBJ2-1	CASSLLAHNEQFF	TGTGCCAGCAGCCTTTTGGCCCACAATGAGCAGTTCTTC
TRBD1	NA	TRBV20-1	TRBJ2-7	CSAREDRGAYEQYF	TGCAGTGCTAGGGAGGACAGGGGAGCCTACGAGCAGTACTTC
NA	NA	TRBV18	TRBJ1-1	CASTRQENTEAFF	TGTGCCAGCACCCGACAGGAGAACACTGAAGCTTTCTTT
TRBD2	NA	TRBV27	TRBJ2-7	CASTLYYPGGSYEQYF	TGTGCCAGCACCCTCTATTATCCGGGGGGTTCCTACGAGCAGTACTTC
TRBD2	few	TRBV4-2	TRBJ2-2	CASSQMTSGTGELFF	TGTGCCAGCAGCCAAATGACTAGCGGCACCGGGGAGCTGTTTTTT
TRBD1	NA	TRBV27	TRBJ2-2	CASSLFEGADPTGELFF	TGTGCCAGCAGTTTATTCGAGGGGGCCGATCCCACCGGGGAGCTGTTTTTT
TRBD2	few	TRBV28	TRBJ2-2	CASRHTSGGPNTGELFF	TGCGCCAGCAGACATACTAGCGGGGGACCGAACACCGGGGAGCTGTTTTTT
TRBD2	NA	TRBV28	TRBJ2-4	CASSLPRLAVAKNIQYF	TGTGCCAGCAGTTTACCTAGACTAGCCGTGGCCAAAAACATTCAGTACTTC
NA	few	TRBV5-1	TRBJ1-1	CASSLEGQVTEAFF	TGCGCCAGCAGCTTGGAGGGGCAAGTCACTGAAGCTTTCTTT
NA	few	TRBV6-5	TRBJ2-7	CASRGAAYEQYF	TGTGCCAGCAGGGGAGCTGCGTACGAGCAGTACTTC
NA	NA	TRBV4-1	TRBJ2-1	CASSTTTNNEQFF	TGCGCCAGCAGCACGACGACTAACAATGAGCAGTTCTTC
NA	NA	TRBV7-2	TRBJ2-1	CASSLNGHSYNEQFF	TGTGCCAGCAGCTTGAACGGACACTCCTACAATGAGCAGTTCTTC
TRBD2	NA	TRBV4-2	TRBJ2-7	CASSLKRGDREQYF	TGTGCCAGCAGCCTGAAGCGGGGGGACCGCGAGCAGTACTTC
NA	NA	TRBV7-2	TRBJ2-6	CASSLVVQISGANVLTF	TGTGCCAGCAGCTTAGTTGTGCAGATCTCTGGGGCCAACGTCCTGACTTTC
NA	once	TRBV30	TRBJ2-5	CAWQGPHETQYF	TGTGCCTGGCAAGGACCGCACGAGACCCAGTACTTC